This T cell receptor beta chain was documented in a study of cytomegalovirus exposure and HLA in healthy donors. Points from the study as a whole: HLA-A and HLA-B allele assignments for most subjects were reportedly predicted accurately using TCR beta sequences. Across donors, sequencing depth was assumed by presence/absence analyses to be roughly uniform. Several top significant clusters appeared, in a later analysis, to be linked to common viral pathogens.

In regard to this clone: The antigen is unknown.

Trimming took 8 bases from V and 0 from J, leaving 10 bases between them. The germline V gene has CDR1 SQVTM and CDR2 ANQGSEA. The CDR3 runs 12 residues. The study ran its PCR with 60 Vbeta and 13 Jbeta primers. Measured with immunoSEQ multiplex PCR; TCRdb has only the in-frame clones, and not every one. The table shows 200,000 to 300,000 clones, with 84% occurring only once. The TCR originated in a woman in her 40s in good health and CMV-seropositive. The sequenced sample was PBMCs. The chain links TRBV29-1 to TRBJ1-1; D is uncertain. As DNA, the CDR3 is TGCAGCACTCGCGCGTTGAACACTGAAGCTTTCTTT. Protein: CSTRALNTEAFF.